A single sample is the source of the 20 T cell receptor beta chains below, sequenced in a study of cytomegalovirus exposure and HLA in healthy donors. The table came from immunoSEQ multiplex PCR; TCRdb's copy has only in-frame clones and leaves some out. The table shows 150,000 to 200,000 clones, with roughly 86% occurring only once. The sequenced sample consisted of PBMCs. These receptors all stem from a woman under 30 in good health and CMV-seropositive.

The chain combines TRBV15 with TRBJ1-4; 9 bases match TRBD1. Germline V gene sequence: CDR1 LNHNV, CDR2 YYDKDF (reference sequence). This CDR3 spans 15 amino acids. The ends lost 0 bases at V and 10 bases at J; junction bases unmatched: 6. The CDR3 reads CATSRDSETGGKLFF. The CDR3 bases are TGTGCCACCAGCAGAGATTCGGAGACAGGGGGAAAACTGTTTTTT.

V and J are TRBV7-9 and TRBJ2-2; D unclear. The CDR3 totals 12 residues. Trimming removed 10 bases at V and 4 bases at J, with 10 bases between. Germline CDR1 SEHNR, CDR2 FQNEAQ (reference sequence). DNA of the CDR3: TGTGCCAAGCCAGAGCGCACCGGGGAGCTGTTTTTT. It encodes CAKPERTGELFF.

This clone was counted only a few times. The CDR3 nucleotides are TGTGCCAGCAGCTTGGAACTAGCGCGAGAGCAGTACTTC. As protein: CASSLELAREQYF. The J gene is TRBJ2-7, the V gene TRBV5-4; 7 bases are shared with TRBD2. Germline values: CDR1 SGHNT, CDR2 YYREEE (reference sequence). V dropped 0 bases and J dropped 7; count of bases not matched to a gene: 4. The CDR3 consists of 13 residues.

The chain recombines TRBV21-1 with TRBJ2-1; the table's D call, TRBD2, was not checked against the DNA. TRBV21-1 is a listed pseudogene. This CDR3 contains 16 residues. The DNA for the CDR3 is TGTGCCAGCAGCAAAGCGCCCCCGCCAAGCCACAATGAGCAGTTCTTC. It translates to CASSKAPPPSHNEQFF.

The chain employs TRBV18 and TRBJ2-5; TRBD1 matches 7 bases. Germline CDR1 and CDR2: KGHSH and LQKENI. Trimming at V came to 4 bases and at J to 5 bases, leaving 7 bases not matched to a gene. This CDR3 spans 14 amino acids. The CDR3 reads CASSQGQLVETQYF. In DNA, the CDR3 is TGTGCCAGCTCACAGGGACAGTTGGTGGAGACCCAGTACTTC.

The table lists this clone with a count of one. The rearrangement uses TRBV10-3 and TRBJ1-1, with 9 bases aligning to TRBD1. This CDR3 contains 15 residues. In germline, CDR1 is ENHRY, CDR2 SYGVKD. With 2 bases clipped from V and 5 bases from J, the junction kept 6 bases outside the gene matches. Written as DNA, the CDR3 is TGTGCCATCAGTGAGCCGGGACAGGGCGGGACTGAAGCTTTCTTT. Translated: CAISEPGQGGTEAFF.

The sample holds one count of this clone. The CDR3 here is CASSFVTSARLEQFF. The CDR3 DNA reads TGTGCCAGCAGCTTTGTGACTAGCGCACGTCTTGAGCAGTTCTTC. The chain employs TRBV5-6 and TRBJ2-1; 8 bases match TRBD2. The CDR3 totals 15 residues. V shed 2 bases, J shed 9 bases, and the junction held 10 bases outside the gene matches. The germline CDR1 and CDR2 sequences are SGHDT and YYEEEE.

The gene calls are TRBV9 and TRBJ2-7; TRBD2 aligns across 7 bases. V was clipped by 2 bases and J by 0 bases; unmatched bases: 8. The CDR3 is 16 amino acids. Per germline, CDR1 SGDLS and CDR2 YYNGEE. The CDR3 protein is CASSVSLAVSSYEQYF. CDR3 bases: TGTGCCAGCAGCGTTTCCCTAGCGGTTAGCTCCTACGAGCAGTACTTC.

The chain employs TRBV5-4 and TRBJ2-3; 9 bases align to TRBD2. The germline CDR1 and CDR2 sequences are SGHNT and YYREEE (reference sequence). This CDR3 contains 13 residues. Trimming removed 5 bases from V and 6 bases from J; junction bases left unmatched: 4. Here the CDR3 reads CASSPTSGDTQYF. CDR3 nucleotides: TGTGCCAGCAGTCCCACTAGCGGGGATACGCAGTATTTT.

This clone has only one observation. The DNA for the CDR3 is TGTGCCAGCAGTTATAGCGGGAGTTCCTACAATGAGCAGTTCTTC. This codes for CASSYSGSSYNEQFF. This rearrangement joins TRBV2 to TRBJ2-1; TRBD2 matches at 9 bases. J gave up 1 base and V 5 bases, and 3 bases lay outside the gene matches. The CDR3 sequence is 15 residues long. CDR1 is SNHLY and CDR2 is FYNNEI in the germline V gene.

This chain connects TRBV27 to TRBJ1-5; a weak D match, TRBD1 (5 bases). This CDR3 spans 13 amino acids. Germline V gene data show CDR1 as MNHEY and CDR2 as SMNVEV (reference sequence). Trimming left V 3 bases short and J 6 bases short, with 9 bases between. CDR3 sequence reads: CASSLTVIQPQHF. The CDR3 region has the DNA TGTGCCAGCAGTTTGACAGTAATTCAGCCCCAGCATTTT.

The chain combines TRBV11-3 with TRBJ2-7; the D gene is possibly TRBD2 (6 bases). V was cut by 5 bases and J by 5 bases, with 13 bases left in between. Per the germline V gene, CDR1 is SGHNT and CDR2 is YENEEA. The CDR3 length is 13 residues. CDR3 region: CASSPTSVDEQYF. CDR3 nucleotides: TGTGCCAGCAGCCCGACTAGTGTCGACGAGCAGTACTTC.

DNA for the CDR3: TGTGCCAGCAGTTATCAAGAGACACCGTACAATGAGCAGTTCTTC. Amino acid sequence: CASSYQETPYNEQFF. The rearrangement joins TRBV6-5 to TRBJ2-1; the D is unclear. Germline values: CDR1 MNHEY, CDR2 SVGAGI. V lost 3 bases and J lost 4, with 13 bases in between. The CDR3 has 15 residues.

The chain couples TRBV7-8 to TRBJ2-7; D might be TRBD1 (6 bases). The V end was cut by 0 bases, the J end by 1 base, with 19 bases between. This CDR3 comprises 18 residues. Germline V gives CDR1 SGHVS, CDR2 FQNEAQ. This CDR3 reads CASSLALRTGIQSYEQYF. CDR3 coding DNA: TGTGCCAGCAGCTTAGCCCTTCGTACAGGGATACAATCCTACGAGCAGTACTTC.

This chain joins TRBV27 and TRBJ2-1, with TRBD2 matching over 8 bases. This CDR3 is built from 15 residues. The trim removed 5 bases at V and 1 base at J, leaving 4 bases unmatched. Germline values: CDR1 MNHEY, CDR2 SMNVEV (reference sequence). The CDR3 is CASSPLAVSYNEQFF. The CDR3 nucleotides read TGTGCCAGCAGTCCACTAGCGGTTTCCTACAATGAGCAGTTCTTC.

The V and J genes are TRBV5-4 and TRBJ2-7, with 10 bases matching TRBD2. The trim removed 3 bases at V and 5 bases at J, leaving 17 bases unmatched. Germline-derived CDR1 and CDR2 are SGHNT and YYREEE (reference sequence). This CDR3 has 18 amino acids. The CDR3 protein is CASSSAGTSVRVEDEQYF. Here the CDR3 DNA reads TGTGCCAGCAGCTCTGCCGGGACTAGCGTCAGGGTAGAGGACGAGCAGTACTTC.

This clone appeared once. The rearrangement joins TRBV18 to TRBJ2-4; no reliable D call. The V end was cut by 4 bases, the J end by 0 bases, with 13 bases between. The CDR3 extends over 16 amino acids. CDR1 is KGHSH and CDR2 is LQKENI in the germline V gene. CDR3 nucleotide sequence: TGTGCCAGCTCACTGTACAGAGAGATAGCCAAAAACATTCAGTACTTC. Translation gives CASSLYREIAKNIQYF.

The chain couples TRBV14 to TRBJ2-2, with no clear D. The CDR3 has 12 amino acids. V lost 3 bases to trimming and J lost 3 bases, with 2 bases between them. The V gene's germline CDR1 is SGHDN and CDR2 FVKESK. CDR3 in DNA: TGTGCCAGCAGCCACTACACCGGGGAGCTGTTTTTT. Amino acids: CASSHYTGELFF. Based on the CDR3 plus reference TRBV14 and TRBJ2-2, the full variable domain is EAGVTQFPSHSVIEKGQTVTLRCDPISGHDNLYWYRRVMGKEIKFLLHFVKESKQDESGMPNNRFLAERTGGTYSTLKVQPAELEDSGVYFCASSHYTGELFFGEGSRLTVL.

The chain uses TRBV21-1 and TRBJ1-5; TRBD1, the table's D call, lacks a check against the DNA. TRBV21-1 is marked as a pseudogene. The length of the CDR3 is 14 residues. Here the CDR3 DNA reads TGTGCCATTAGGGGCAGGGGGAGCAATCAGCCCCAGCATTTT. Encoded protein: CAIRGRGSNQPQHF.

This clone was seen just once. The V call is TRBV9, the J call TRBJ2-7; 8 nucleotides agree with TRBD2. This CDR3 contains 15 residues. The trim removed 3 bases at V and 0 bases at J, leaving 5 bases unmatched. CDR1 and CDR2 from the germline V gene are SGDLS and YYNGEE. CDR3 sequence: CASSASGGSSYEQYF. Here the CDR3 DNA reads TGTGCCAGCAGCGCCTCGGGGGGGAGCTCCTACGAGCAGTACTTC. Using reference TRBV9 and TRBJ2-7 for the parts outside the CDR3, the full variable domain is DSGVTQTPKHLITATGQRVTLRCSPRSGDLSVYWYQQSLDQGLQFLIQYYNGEERAKGNILERFSAQQFPDLHSELNLSSLELGDSALYFCASSASGGSSYEQYFGPGTRLTVT.